Presented here are 21 T cell receptor beta chains from one specimen sequenced in a study of cytomegalovirus exposure and HLA in healthy donors. Both 60 Vbeta primers and 13 Jbeta primers went into the PCR. TCRdb's copy holds only in-frame clones and misses some; the assay was immunoSEQ multiplex PCR. Across 150,000 or so clones, the top ten clones capture under 2% of the sample. The sequenced sample consisted of PBMCs. These receptors were obtained from a woman between 40 and 50 years old in good health and CMV-seropositive.

This chain joins TRBV7-2 and TRBJ2-3; 13 nucleotides line up with TRBD2. This CDR3 is 16 amino acids long. Germline CDR1 SGHTA, CDR2 FQGNSA. V trimming: 2 bases; J trimming: 6 bases; junction bases outside the gene matches: 5. The CDR3 DNA reads as TGTGCCAGCAGCTTAACTAGCGGGAGGGCCATGGATACGCAGTATTTT. Translating gives CASSLTSGRAMDTQYF.

This sequence joins TRBV5-6 and TRBJ1-2; TRBD1 aligns across 7 bases. The CDR3 has 15 residues. Germline V gene sequence: CDR1 SGHDT, CDR2 YYEEEE. V lost 0 bases, J lost 6 bases, and 8 bases stayed unmatched. CDR3 bases: TGTGCCAGCAGCTTGGATGGACAGGTTTATAATGGCTACACCTTC. Protein sequence: CASSLDGQVYNGYTF.

The chain combines TRBV28 with TRBJ1-3; D is perhaps TRBD1 (5 bases). Trimming left V 3 bases short and J 3 bases short, with 12 bases between. The CDR3 totals 15 residues. Germline lookup yields CDR1 MDHEN and CDR2 SYDVKM. In DNA, the CDR3 is TGTGCCAGCAGTTTCCCAGGGCCCCATGGAAACACCATATATTTT. This codes for CASSFPGPHGNTIYF.

The chain employs TRBV6-1 and TRBJ1-2, with TRBD1 matching over 10 bases. This CDR3 is 15 amino acids long. V trimming: 5 bases; J trimming: 3 bases; junction bases outside the gene matches: 6. CDR1 MNHNS and CDR2 SASEGT come from the germline V gene. CDR3 in DNA: TGTGCCAGCAGTCCGACAGGGGGCGGGCACTATGGCTACACCTTC. Protein: CASSPTGGGHYGYTF.

The chain combines TRBV2 with TRBJ2-7; 9 bases line up with TRBD1. This CDR3 spans 14 amino acids. The V gene end was trimmed by 6 bases and the J gene end by 6 bases; junction bases not matched to a gene: 9. The germline V gene encodes CDR1 SNHLY and CDR2 FYNNEI. In nucleotides, the CDR3 is TGTGCCAGCAGCAAGGGACAGGGCCCCCTCGAGCAGTACTTC. It is translated as CASSKGQGPLEQYF.

This chain joins TRBV2 and TRBJ2-3, with D possibly being TRBD2 (6 bases). The CDR3 has 16 residues. Germline CDR1 SNHLY, CDR2 FYNNEI. The V gene lost 7 bases and the J gene lost 2 bases, with 19 bases spanning the gap. In DNA form, the CDR3 reads TGTGCCAGCACTACCCCCCCTAGCGCCTTCACAGATACGCAGTATTTT. Amino acids: CASTTPPSAFTDTQYF.

The V gene is TRBV9, the J gene TRBJ1-4, with TRBD1 as a possible D gene (6 bases). Germline lookup yields CDR1 SGDLS and CDR2 YYNGEE. The ends were cut back, 3 bases at V and 3 bases at J, with 12 bases in the middle. This CDR3 region has 15 residues. CDR3 coding DNA: TGTGCCAGCAGCGCTAAGACAGGCCCTAATGAAAAACTGTTTTTT. It translates to CASSAKTGPNEKLFF.

V gene TRBV2 combines with J gene TRBJ1-3, with 7 bases matching TRBD1. Germline V CDR1 and CDR2: SNHLY, FYNNEI. The CDR3 sequence is 16 residues long. The ends lost 5 bases at V and 0 bases at J; junction bases unmatched: 7. This chain's CDR3 is CASSWDSQSSGNTIYF. CDR3 DNA: TGTGCCAGCAGTTGGGACAGCCAGAGCTCTGGAAACACCATATATTTT.

The rearrangement uses TRBV11-2 and TRBJ1-1; the match to TRBD1 covers 8 bases. CDR3 size: 16 residues. V lost 3 bases, J lost 0 bases, and 6 bases stayed unmatched. CDR1 is SGHAT, CDR2 FQNNGV, per germline. This CDR3 is CASSLWDRRLNTEAFF. CDR3 coding DNA: TGTGCCAGCAGCTTGTGGGACAGGAGATTGAACACTGAAGCTTTCTTT. The full variable domain, rest sourced from reference TRBV11-2 and TRBJ1-1, is EAGVAQSPRYKIIEKRQSVAFWCNPISGHATLYWYQQILGQGPKLLIQFQNNGVVDDSQLPKDRFSAERLKGVDSTLKIQPAKLEDSAVYLCASSLWDRRLNTEAFFGQGTRLTVV.

The chain has TRBV7-9 and TRBJ1-1, with 9 bases aligning to TRBD1. V was clipped by 2 bases and J by 1 base; unmatched bases: 2. From germline, CDR1 is SEHNR and CDR2 FQNEAQ (reference sequence). The CDR3 is 15 residues long. In nucleotides, the CDR3 is TGTGCCAGCAGCTTACCGGGACAGGGGAACACTGAAGCTTTCTTT. The encoded protein is CASSLPGQGNTEAFF.

This sequence joins TRBV12-5 and TRBJ2-5; 9 bases agree with TRBD1. V lost 7 bases to trimming and J lost 5 bases; unmatched junction nucleotides: 8. This CDR3 comprises 14 residues. The germline CDR1 and CDR2 sequences are LGHNT and FRNRAP. The DNA of the CDR3 is TGTGCTAGTGCTTATGGACAGGGGCGGGAGACCCAGTACTTC. It translates to CASAYGQGRETQYF.

The chain joins TRBV13 to TRBJ2-1; weak D call: TRBD1 (5 bases). The CDR3 contains 13 residues. V dropped 3 bases and J dropped 8 bases, with 11 bases sitting between them. Germline CDR1 and CDR2: PRHDT and FYEKMQ (reference sequence). The CDR3, as DNA: TGTGCCAGCAGCTTCGGCAGGGCCTATGAGCAGTTCTTC. Its translation is CASSFGRAYEQFF.

The rearrangement joins TRBV30 to TRBJ2-7; tentatively, D is TRBD1 (6 bases). From germline, CDR1 is GTSNPN and CDR2 SVGIG (reference sequence). V lost 8 bases to trimming and J lost 6 bases, with 20 bases between them. This CDR3 is built from 13 residues. The CDR3 DNA reads as TGTGCCGCTGTTGGACAGCCGGGATCCGAGCAGTACTTC. Amino acids: CAAVGQPGSEQYF.

The chain couples TRBV7-6 to TRBJ1-3; 7 nucleotides line up with TRBD1. V lost 5 bases, J lost 0 bases, and 4 bases stayed unmatched. The CDR3 sequence is 15 residues long. Per the germline V gene, CDR1 is SGHVS and CDR2 is FNYEAQ. CDR3 bases: TGTGCCAGCAGCCGGACAGGCATCTCTGGAAACACCATATATTTT. Amino acids: CASSRTGISGNTIYF.

The chain links TRBV28 to TRBJ2-1, with 12 bases lining up with TRBD2. Trimming at V came to 5 bases and at J to 12 bases, leaving 8 bases not matched to a gene. The CDR3 totals 14 residues. Germline CDR1 and CDR2: MDHEN and SYDVKM. For the CDR3, the DNA is TGTGCCAGCAGTCCCGGACTAGCGGGATGGGTGCAGTTCTTC. The encoded protein is CASSPGLAGWVQFF.

The chain links TRBV9 to TRBJ1-4; possible D gene TRBD1, 6 bases. The CDR3 has 16 residues. V was pared by 3 bases and J by 5 bases, with 17 bases between. Looked up from germline, CDR1 is SGDLS and CDR2 is YYNGEE. CDR3 DNA: TGTGCCAGCAGCGATTTCAAGGACAGCCAAAATGAAAAACTGTTTTTT. This sequence encodes CASSDFKDSQNEKLFF.

The chain links TRBV7-9 to TRBJ1-6, with 7 bases fitting TRBD1. The CDR3 contains 13 residues. Looked up from germline, CDR1 is SEHNR and CDR2 is FQNEAQ (reference sequence). The ends lost 5 bases at V and 8 bases at J; junction bases unmatched: 3. The CDR3 DNA sequence: TGTGCCAGCAGCGCGGGACAGCATTCACCCCTCCACTTT. This gives the protein CASSAGQHSPLHF.

V and J are TRBV7-2 and TRBJ2-7; 11 bases agree with TRBD2. Germline CDR1 is SGHTA and CDR2 is FQGNSA. The CDR3 is made up of 13 amino acids. The CDR3 DNA reads TGTGCTGCGGGACTAGCGGAATCCTACGAGCAGTACTTC. It is translated as CAAGLAESYEQYF.

This chain connects TRBV6-5 to TRBJ2-7, with TRBD1 as a possible D gene (5 bases). Between the trimmed V and J ends, which lost 5 bases and 5 bases, there was a span of 19 bases. The CDR3 spans 15 residues. The V gene's germline CDR1 is MNHEY and CDR2 SVGAGI. The CDR3 sequence: CASSRRPGLRNEQYF. As DNA, the CDR3 is TGTGCCAGCAGTAGGCGCCCAGGGCTGAGGAACGAGCAGTACTTC.

This sequence joins TRBV2 and TRBJ2-1; 7 bases fit TRBD2. This CDR3 contains 13 residues. V trimming: 7 bases; J trimming: 10 bases; junction bases outside the gene matches: 10. The germline gives CDR1 SNHLY, CDR2 FYNNEI. The CDR3 protein is CASMGREAQEQFF. For the CDR3, the DNA is TGTGCCAGCATGGGCCGGGAGGCCCAGGAGCAGTTCTTC.

The CDR3, as DNA: TGCGCCAGCAGCACCGGGACAGGGATTGGCACTGAAGCTTTCTTT. Translation gives CASSTGTGIGTEAFF. The chain is built from TRBV5-1 and TRBJ1-1; 9 nucleotides line up with TRBD1. The V and J ends lost 4 bases and 4 bases, in that order; junction bases with no gene match: 8. Looked up from germline, CDR1 is SGHRS and CDR2 is YFSETQ. This CDR3 contains 15 residues.